This is a list of T cell receptor beta chains from one sample in a study of blood T cell repertoires in COVID-19. Method: immunoSEQ multiplex PCR; TCRdb's copy keeps in-frame clones and lacks some. The data contain some 100,000 clones, about 80% of them seen just once; the ten biggest clones take up around 15%. Sequencing was performed on peripheral blood. The receptors originated from a human donor in a cohort sampled during active COVID-19. CDR3s include the opening cysteine and the closing phenylalanine or tryptophan. Size is stated for part of the rows, as once, few or many counts, or as a class when the clone is expanded.

NA | TRBJ1-5 | TRBV27 | CASSLQVNQPQHF
NA | TRBJ2-7 | TRBV7-8 | CASSLRGREGWYEQYF
NA | TRBJ1-6 | TRBV19 | CASSSPGQGPFNSPLHF
few | TRBJ2-1 | TRBV12-3/TRBV12-4 | CASSGGAGGQFF
NA | TRBJ2-2 | TRBV10-2 | CAAWGQENTGELFF
NA | TRBJ2-6 | TRBV4-1 | CASSRETSGGAGANVLTF
NA | TRBJ1-1 | TRBV5-1 | CASSFEGALNTEAFF
once | TRBJ2-7 | TRBV10-3 | CAISDPRGLAGEQYF
many | TRBJ2-7 | TRBV4-2 | CASSQVGSSYEQYF
NA | TRBJ2-4 | TRBV9 | CASSVEGRQGDIQYF
NA | TRBJ1-4 | TRBV29-1 | CSVVFASPGANEKLFF
NA | TRBJ2-3 | TRBV4-1 | CASTRLATHLRYTDTQYF
few | TRBJ2-1 | TRBV5-4 | CASSPSLTGPYNEQFF
NA | TRBJ1-3 | TRBV28 | CASTATPSGGISGNTIYF
NA | TRBJ1-2 | TRBV6-5 | CASRRQGGYTF
NA | TRBJ2-5 | TRBV4-2 | CASSQELGGWETQYF
once | TRBJ1-5 | TRBV18 | CASSPRIQGGNQPQHF
NA | TRBJ2-1 | TRBV11-2 | CASSLARERSTNEQFF
NA | TRBJ1-2 | TRBV28 | CASSDTMNYGYTF
once | TRBJ1-5 | TRBV19 | CASSLTGTGYQPQHF
once | TRBJ2-5 | TRBV7-2 | CASSRSGRGETQYF
few | TRBJ1-2 | TRBV27 | CASSYTGNYGYTF
few | TRBJ1-5 | TRBV25-1 | CASSEGEGQPQHF
NA | TRBJ2-2 | TRBV5-4 | CASSLQGLLTGELFF
NA | TRBJ2-7 | TRBV5-1 | CASSIVPGQGNEQYF
NA | TRBJ1-4 | TRBV3-1/TRBV3-2 | CASSQDRGYSEKLFF
once | TRBJ1-2 | TRBV29-1 | CSVTTGYGYTF
NA | TRBJ1-1 | TRBV28 | CASSPDRGPVGGTEAFF
NA | TRBJ1-5 | TRBV6-5 | CASSRGQGGNQPQHF
NA | TRBJ2-7 | TRBV19 | CASSTGADRPLLYF
NA | TRBJ2-5 | TRBV5-1 | CASSFGQNQETQYF
few | TRBJ2-7 | TRBV28 | CASSFTGPGGYYEQYF
NA | TRBJ2-2 | TRBV2 | CASSEGWREGATGELFF
NA | TRBJ1-4 | TRBV2 | CASTWQSGGINEKLFF
NA | TRBJ1-2 | TRBV6-1 | CASSEGAGYGYTF
NA | TRBJ2-5 | TRBV25-1 | CASSALLAGGQTQYF
once | TRBJ2-7 | TRBV28 | CASSLRPGGGSSYEQYF
NA | TRBJ1-1 | TRBV6-4 | CASSARTNTEAFF
NA | TRBJ1-1 | TRBV4-1 | CASSQDEGAYAEAFF